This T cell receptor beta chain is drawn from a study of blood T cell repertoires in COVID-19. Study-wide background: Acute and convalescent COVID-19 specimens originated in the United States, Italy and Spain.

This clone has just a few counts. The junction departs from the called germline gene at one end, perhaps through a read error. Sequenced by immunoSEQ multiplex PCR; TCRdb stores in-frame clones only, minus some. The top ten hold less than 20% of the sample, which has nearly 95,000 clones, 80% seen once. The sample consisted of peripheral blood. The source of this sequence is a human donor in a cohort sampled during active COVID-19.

This chain's CDR3 is CASSESGSGVRLF. Written as DNA, the CDR3 is TGTGCCAGCAGTGAGAGCGGTAGCGGGGTCCGGCTCTTC. The chain is built from TRBV2 and TRBJ2-1; 8 bases match TRBD2. This CDR3 has 13 residues. In germline, CDR1 is SNHLY, CDR2 FYNNEI.